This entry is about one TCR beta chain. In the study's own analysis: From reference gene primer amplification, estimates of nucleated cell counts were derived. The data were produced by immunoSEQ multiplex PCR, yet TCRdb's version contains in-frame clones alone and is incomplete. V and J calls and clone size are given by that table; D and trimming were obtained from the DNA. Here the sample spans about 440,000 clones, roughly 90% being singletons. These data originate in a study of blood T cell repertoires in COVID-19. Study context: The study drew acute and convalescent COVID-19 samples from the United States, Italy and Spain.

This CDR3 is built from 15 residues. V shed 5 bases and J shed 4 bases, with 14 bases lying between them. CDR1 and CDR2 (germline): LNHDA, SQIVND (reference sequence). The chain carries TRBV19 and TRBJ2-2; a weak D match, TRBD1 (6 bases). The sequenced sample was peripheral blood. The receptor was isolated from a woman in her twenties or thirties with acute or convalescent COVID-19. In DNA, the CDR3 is TGTGCCAGTAGTTCCAAGGGGGTCGGCACCGGGGAGCTGTTTTTT. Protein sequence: CASSSKGVGTGELFF.